This TCR beta chain was obtained from a study of radiation and T cells in renal cell carcinoma. Study observations and caveats: Without pretreatment biopsies, baseline tumor clonotype presence was undetermined. From baseline, blood top tumor clonotypes peaked at 2 weeks post-radiation.

Turning to this clone: Its antigen is still unknown.

As to time point: blood 4 weeks post-SBRT, at nephrectomy. Indicated treatment: 15 Gy SBRT to primary tumor, nephrectomy 4 weeks later. Produced via immunoSEQ multiplex PCR; TCRdb's table is partial and in-frame only. The sample contains 150,000 to 200,000 clones, approximately 90% of which appear only once. In germline, CDR1 is LNHDA, CDR2 SQIVND (reference sequence). V was pared by 4 bases and J by 0 bases, with 5 bases of the junction left unmatched. This CDR3 contains 15 residues. This sequence originates from a woman in her forties or fifties with renal cell carcinoma. The chain combines TRBV19 with TRBJ1-2; 7 nucleotides agree with TRBD1. The sample was blood, taken from a patient whose treatment included radiotherapy and nephrectomy. CDR3 bases: TGTGCCAGTAGTACGGGGACAGCACCTAACTATGGCTACACCTTC. Translating it yields CASSTGTAPNYGYTF.